This passage covers 25 T cell receptor beta chains from one sample sequenced in a study of control samples from healthy donors and cancer patients. The protocol was immunoSEQ multiplex PCR, while the TCRdb copy is restricted to in-frame clones and leaves out a portion. This sample has approximately 140,000 clones, with just under 90% found just once. Source material: PBMCs. Source of these receptors: a man aged 45-65 years with head and neck cancer.

A note on this clone: An end of the junction differs from the germline gene, which may be a read error. V gene TRBV28 combines with J gene TRBJ2-5; D gene unclear. Germline lookup yields CDR1 MDHEN and CDR2 SYDVKM. This CDR3 comprises 15 residues. CDR3 sequence: CASSSPPGNQETQYF. The CDR3 coding sequence is TGTGCCAGCAGTTCCCCCCCTGGCAACCAGGAGACCCAGTACTTC.

This chain uses TRBV18 with TRBJ2-4; D perhaps matches TRBD1 (5 bases). Germline loops: CDR1 KGHSH, CDR2 LQKENI. CDR3 size: 14 residues. Trimming removed 5 bases at V and 1 base at J, with 9 bases between. The CDR3 loop reads CASSTQGAKNIQYF. In DNA form, the CDR3 reads TGTGCCAGCTCAACCCAGGGTGCCAAAAACATTCAGTACTTC.

This chain joins TRBV9 and TRBJ1-2, with D possibly matching TRBD1 (5 bases). Germline V CDR1 and CDR2: SGDLS, YYNGEE. The CDR3 has 15 amino acids. Trimming pared 3 bases from V and 4 bases from J, leaving 16 bases between. CDR3 sequence: CASSETRGVSYGYTF. CDR3 DNA sequence: TGTGCCAGCAGCGAGACCCGAGGGGTAAGCTATGGCTACACCTTC.

The chain is built from TRBV5-6 and TRBJ2-2; a possible D gene is TRBD1 (5 bases). Germline CDR1 and CDR2: SGHDT and YYEEEE. The CDR3 extends over 15 amino acids. V dropped 0 bases and J dropped 2 bases, with 8 bases sitting between them. This CDR3 reads CASSLGQTNTGELFF. CDR3 bases: TGTGCCAGCAGCTTGGGACAGACAAACACCGGGGAGCTGTTTTTT.

V is TRBV4-1 and J is TRBJ2-2; unclear D gene. Per germline, CDR1 MGHRA and CDR2 YSYEKL. The CDR3 has 14 residues. V shed 0 bases and J shed 5 bases, with 7 bases lying between them. CDR3 in amino acids: CASSQEYRTGELFF. The CDR3 nucleotides read TGCGCCAGCAGCCAAGAGTACCGGACCGGGGAGCTGTTTTTT.

The chain combines TRBV9 with TRBJ1-2; 10 positions match TRBD1. In germline, CDR1 is SGDLS, CDR2 YYNGEE. This CDR3 spans 17 amino acids. Losses at the gene ends were 3 bases for V and 3 bases for J; bases not matched to a gene: 11. The CDR3 nucleotides read TGTGCCAGCAGCGGACAGGGGGCCTCGGCCCATTACTATGGCTACACCTTC. Amino acid sequence: CASSGQGASAHYYGYTF.

The rearrangement links TRBV14 to TRBJ2-7; D is ambiguous. The germline V gene encodes CDR1 SGHDN and CDR2 FVKESK. CDR3 size: 13 residues. Trimming left V 1 base short and J 7 bases short, with 11 bases between. Here the CDR3 reads CASSQVYGPEQYF. CDR3 DNA sequence: TGTGCCAGCAGCCAAGTTTACGGGCCGGAGCAGTACTTC.

The gene calls are TRBV19 and TRBJ1-6, with unresolved D. The germline V and J ends were trimmed by 5 bases and 9 bases, with 8 bases remaining between them. CDR1 and CDR2 (germline): LNHDA, SQIVND (reference sequence). CDR3 length: 12 residues. CDR3 amino acids: CASSPNLSPLHF. CDR3 DNA: TGTGCCAGTAGTCCTAATCTTTCACCCCTCCACTTT.

Written as DNA, the CDR3 is TGTGCCAGCAGCGATCACGGGTTCGGGGAAAAACTGTTTTTT. This encodes CASSDHGFGEKLFF. The V gene is TRBV11-2, the J gene TRBJ1-4; D call uncertain. The CDR3 extends over 14 amino acids. V dropped 5 bases and J dropped 8 bases, with 15 bases sitting between them. Germline values: CDR1 SGHAT, CDR2 FQNNGV.

The rearrangement joins TRBV11-2 to TRBJ2-1; D call uncertain. V was cut by 2 bases and J by 16 bases, with 18 bases left in between. The CDR3 has 13 amino acids. Germline CDR1 SGHAT, CDR2 FQNNGV. The CDR3 loop is CASSLISVWVKFF. CDR3 DNA: TGTGCCAGCAGCTTAATCTCAGTCTGGGTGAAATTCTTC.

The chain has TRBV5-1 and TRBJ2-2; TRBD2 agrees at 9 bases. CDR1 and CDR2 (germline): SGHRS, YFSETQ. The CDR3 consists of 17 residues. V lost 1 base and J lost 2; bases outside the gene matches: 6. The CDR3 protein is CASSLIPSGANTGELFF. CDR3 DNA sequence: TGCGCCAGCAGCTTGATCCCTAGCGGGGCTAACACCGGGGAGCTGTTTTTT. Combining the CDR3 with reference TRBV5-1 and TRBJ2-2 gives the whole variable domain KAGVTQTPRYLIKTRGQQVTLSCSPISGHRSVSWYQQTPGQGLQFLFEYFSETQRNKGNFPGRFSGRQFSNSRSEMNVSTLELGDSALYLCASSLIPSGANTGELFFGEGSRLTVL.

This clone was counted a single time. The rearrangement uses TRBV6-5 and TRBJ1-3; 10 bases map to TRBD1. CDR3 size: 15 residues. Germline lookup yields CDR1 MNHEY and CDR2 SVGAGI. Trimming at V came to 5 bases and at J to 0 bases, leaving 1 base not matched to a gene. CDR3 residues: CASSRTGGSGNTIYF. The CDR3 DNA reads as TGTGCCAGCAGTAGGACAGGGGGCTCTGGAAACACCATATATTTT.

The gene calls are TRBV19 and TRBJ2-7; a possible D gene is TRBD2 (6 bases). CDR3 length: 13 residues. The germline CDR1 and CDR2 sequences are LNHDA and SQIVND (reference sequence). The germline V and J ends were trimmed by 6 bases and 0 bases, with 9 bases remaining between them. CDR3 sequence (DNA): TGTGCCAGTAGGTCCGGGAGCTCCTACGAGCAGTACTTC. Protein sequence: CASRSGSSYEQYF.

The V gene is TRBV6-2 or TRBV6-3, the J gene TRBJ2-3; TRBD2 might be the D (6 bases). The V gene's germline CDR1 is MNHEY and CDR2 SVGEGT. Trimming cost V 5 bases and J 5 bases, with 17 bases left between them. The CDR3 spans 15 residues. This CDR3 reads CASSRTGTLGDTQYF. The CDR3 bases are TGTGCCAGCAGTCGAACCGGGACTCTGGGAGATACGCAGTATTTT.

The chain carries TRBV19 and TRBJ1-2, with 7 bases matching TRBD1. With V trimmed by 7 bases and J by 4 bases, 12 bases remained unmatched. The CDR3 sequence is 15 residues long. Germline CDR1 reads LNHDA; CDR2 reads SQIVND (reference sequence). For the CDR3, the DNA is TGTGCCAGTACCCAAGGGGGCGGACGGTTCTATGGCTACACCTTC. It is translated as CASTQGGGRFYGYTF.

This chain connects TRBV5-1 to TRBJ2-5; a possible D gene is TRBD2 (5 bases). The V end lost 6 bases, the J end lost 5 bases, and 8 bases lay between the germline ends. This CDR3 has 11 amino acids. Germline V gene sequence: CDR1 SGHRS, CDR2 YFSETQ. The CDR3 DNA follows: TGCGCCAGCAAGTCGGGGGAGACCCAGTACTTC. Residues: CASKSGETQYF.

The rearrangement uses TRBV30 and TRBJ2-3, with 8 bases identical to TRBD2. Trimming at V came to 5 bases and at J to 6 bases, leaving 16 bases not matched to a gene. The CDR3 is 16 residues long. The germline V gene encodes CDR1 GTSNPN and CDR2 SVGIG (reference sequence). The CDR3 sequence is CAWVQDWGTRFDTQYF. The CDR3 bases are TGTGCCTGGGTACAGGATTGGGGGACTAGGTTTGATACGCAGTATTTT.

Here the CDR3 reads CASSKALRDRGTDTQYF. CDR3 DNA sequence: TGTGCCAGCAGCAAAGCGCTTAGGGATCGAGGCACAGATACGCAGTATTTT. The chain carries TRBV21-1 and TRBJ2-3. TRBV21-1 is noted as a pseudogene. This CDR3 has 17 residues.

This sequence joins TRBV7-2 and TRBJ2-1; 8 positions match TRBD2. Germline assignment: CDR1 SGHTA and CDR2 FQGNSA. J gave up 4 bases and V 2 bases, and 10 bases lay outside the gene matches. CDR3 length equals 17 residues. The CDR3 DNA sequence: TGTGCCAGCAGCTTAAGGGGGAGCGGGGGACCTTACAATGAGCAGTTCTTC. This encodes CASSLRGSGGPYNEQFF.

The rearrangement links TRBV13 to TRBJ2-7; weak D call: TRBD1 (6 bases). With 4 bases removed from V and 0 bases from J, the gap between germline ends came to 10 bases. Germline CDR1 and CDR2: PRHDT and FYEKMQ (reference sequence). This CDR3 is 14 amino acids long. CDR3 bases: TGTGCCAGCAGCTCAGACAGGTCCTCCTACGAGCAGTACTTC. As protein: CASSSDRSSYEQYF.

V and J are TRBV11-2 and TRBJ2-3, with 10 nucleotides matching TRBD2. Germline lookup yields CDR1 SGHAT and CDR2 FQNNGV. The CDR3 spans 17 residues. After removal of 1 base from V and 5 bases from J, the junction contained 9 bases not matched to a gene. CDR3: CASSLGVLAGARDTQYF. CDR3 bases: TGTGCCAGCAGCTTAGGAGTGCTAGCGGGGGCAAGAGATACGCAGTATTTT.

This chain joins TRBV19 and TRBJ1-5; D might be TRBD1 (6 bases). V lost 8 bases to trimming and J lost 5 bases, with 16 bases between them. This CDR3 has 14 amino acids. Germline assignment: CDR1 LNHDA and CDR2 SQIVND (reference sequence). CDR3 coding DNA: TGTGCCAGTTGCGACCTTTCAGGGGATCAGCCCCAGCATTTT. Translation: CASCDLSGDQPQHF.

This sequence joins TRBV7-6 and TRBJ2-7; tentative D call: TRBD2 (5 bases). The length of the CDR3 is 16 residues. CDR1 is SGHVS, CDR2 FNYEAQ, per germline. With 0 bases removed from V and 7 bases from J, the gap between germline ends came to 19 bases. The CDR3 DNA reads TGTGCCAGCAGCTTAGCTGGAGACCTCGGGAATAGAGAGCAGTACTTC. Its translation: CASSLAGDLGNREQYF.

This chain connects TRBV6-5 to TRBJ1-2; TRBD1 agrees at 8 bases. CDR3 length equals 13 residues. With V trimmed by 6 bases and J by 13 bases, 13 bases remained unmatched. The germline gives CDR1 MNHEY, CDR2 SVGAGI. CDR3 nucleotides: TGTGCCAGCAGAACACCGGGACAGGACAGCTGCACCTTC. Translating gives CASRTPGQDSCTF.

This rearrangement joins TRBV20-1 to TRBJ2-1; 8 bases match TRBD1. Germline CDR1 reads DFQATT; CDR2 reads SNEGSKA (reference sequence). V was pared by 3 bases and J by 7 bases, with 8 bases of the junction left unmatched. The CDR3 spans 14 residues. CDR3 sequence reads: CSASVTGGLNEQFF. CDR3 DNA: TGCAGTGCTAGTGTAACAGGGGGGTTGAATGAGCAGTTCTTC.